What follows are 8 T cell receptor beta chains derived from one specimen sequenced in a study of T cells after yellow fever vaccination. TCRdb independently ran MiXCR on the 5' RACE reads; one entry per CDR3 protein. The data show hundreds of thousands of distinct CDR3 sequences, over 9% seen once. The sequenced sample was PBMCs, obtained on the day of the yellow fever booster vaccination. The receptors stem from a man in his thirties or forties who received the YFV17D yellow fever vaccine.

A few counts support this clonotype. The V and J genes are TRBV12-3 or TRBV12-4 and TRBJ2-3; D unclear. V was cut by 6 bases and J by 2 bases, with 15 bases left in between. This CDR3 region has 15 residues. The CDR3 loop reads CASRPHELVTDTQYF. The CDR3 DNA reads TGTGCCAGCAGACCCCACGAGTTGGTCACAGATACGCAGTATTTT.

V and J are TRBV6-5 and TRBJ1-1; tentatively, D is TRBD1 (6 bases). The CDR3 contains 14 residues. The V gene's germline CDR1 is MNHEY and CDR2 SVGAGI. V lost 2 bases and J 5 bases, leaving 12 bases between the germline ends. CDR3 protein: CASSYGGLRTEAFF. The CDR3, as DNA: TGTGCCAGCAGTTACGGGGGGCTAAGGACTGAAGCTTTCTTT.

This clonotype has a handful of counts. The chain is built from TRBV7-8 and TRBJ1-2; 7 bases agree with TRBD1. Trimming took 5 bases from V and 7 from J; bases not matched to a gene: 7. This CDR3 is 13 amino acids long. Germline lookup yields CDR1 SGHVS and CDR2 FQNEAQ. CDR3 DNA sequence: TGTGCCAGCAGCCGAGGGGGCCTAGGTGGCTACACCTTC. Amino acid sequence: CASSRGGLGGYTF.

V gene TRBV20-1 combines with J gene TRBJ2-7, with D maybe TRBD2 (6 bases). In germline, CDR1 is DFQATT, CDR2 SNEGSKA (reference sequence). CDR3 length equals 16 residues. V dropped 0 bases and J dropped 4 bases, with 19 bases sitting between them. CDR3 residues: CSARERGGREQYEQYF. As DNA, the CDR3 is TGCAGTGCTAGAGAGAGGGGCGGACGGGAGCAGTACGAGCAGTACTTC.

This clonotype was picked up a small number of times. The chain joins TRBV5-5 to TRBJ2-7; TRBD2 agrees at 10 bases. V lost 3 bases and J lost 5; bases outside the gene matches: 2. CDR1 is SGHKS and CDR2 is YYEKEE in the germline V gene (reference sequence). CDR3 length equals 13 residues. The CDR3 DNA is TGTGCCAGCAGCTGGACTAGCGGTGACGAGCAGTACTTC. Amino acid sequence: CASSWTSGDEQYF.

The chain employs TRBV14 and TRBJ2-1, with 7 bases lining up with TRBD1. CDR1 SGHDN and CDR2 FVKESK come from the germline V gene. This CDR3 contains 17 residues. J was trimmed by 1 base and V by 2 bases; bases with no gene match: 8. The CDR3: CASSQYRQGWSYNEQFF. The CDR3 region has the DNA TGTGCCAGCAGCCAATACCGACAGGGATGGTCCTACAATGAGCAGTTCTTC.

The chain combines TRBV6-2 or TRBV6-3 with TRBJ2-1; 9 bases agree with TRBD2. J was trimmed by 2 bases and V by 5 bases; bases with no gene match: 4. The CDR3 has 15 residues. Germline V gives CDR1 MNHEY, CDR2 SVGEGT. The DNA for the CDR3 is TGTGCCAGCAGTCCGGGACTAGCTACCTACAATGAGCAGTTCTTC. Translation gives CASSPGLATYNEQFF.

Many counts were recorded for this clonotype. The chain employs TRBV2 and TRBJ1-2; TRBD1 is a possible D gene (5 bases). Trimming pared 7 bases from V and 4 bases from J, leaving 13 bases between. The CDR3 covers 13 residues. Looked up from germline, CDR1 is SNHLY and CDR2 is FYNNEI. CDR3 bases: TGTGCCAGCACCGAAGGGACGGCCTATGGCTACACCTTC. Protein sequence: CASTEGTAYGYTF.